The present T cell receptor beta chain was sequenced within a study of OX40 agonist ivuxolimab in advanced cancers. The overall study: The group had a mean age of approximately 60 years, ranged from roughly 23 to 79, and was roughly 80% male. Eligibility rules accepted prior anti-PD-1, anti-PD-L1 or anti-CTLA-4 therapy, and 30% to 40% had some.

In its sample, this clone ranks as medium-sized. TCRdb keeps only in-frame clones here, not all; method: immunoSEQ multiplex PCR. The sample yields 14,000 or so clones, approximately 77% seen once. The CDR3 is 15 amino acids. Between the trimmed V and J ends, which lost 5 bases and 2 bases, there was a span of 13 bases. CDR1 and CDR2 from the germline V gene are LNHDA and SQIVND (reference sequence). The TCR was taken from an adult with an advanced solid tumor such as melanoma, head and neck, liver or kidney cancer. Sequencing used CD4+ or CD8+ T cells sorted from blood, obtained in a trial of the OX40 agonist ivuxolimab. The chain links TRBV19 to TRBJ2-1; TRBD1 might be the D (6 bases). CDR3 DNA: TGTGCCAGTAGTGCCGACAGGACCACCTACAATGAGCAGTTCTTC. It yields the protein CASSADRTTYNEQFF.